Each of the 21 T cell receptor beta chains below was sequenced from the same sample in a study of CD8+CD57+ T cells in acquired aplastic anemia. The use of genomic DNA as template underpinned the TCR beta VDJ and CDR3 profiling. TCRdb re-called the reads through MiXCR, storing one row per CDR3 protein. Among a few hundred thousand distinct CDR3 sequences listed, approximately 60% were seen once. The specimen was sorted CD4+, CD8+, or CD8+CD57+ T cells (not recorded which) from PBMCs. The source of these receptors is a human donor in good health.

The genes are TRBV3-1 and TRBJ2-7; no firm D call. The germline V gene encodes CDR1 LGHDT and CDR2 YNNKEL (reference sequence). The CDR3 extends over 11 amino acids. Trimming pared 1 base from V and 7 bases from J, leaving 5 bases between. CDR3 residues: CASSQGPEQYF. Here the CDR3 DNA reads TGTGCCAGCAGCCAAGGCCCTGAGCAGTACTTC.

This clonotype was detected only once. The chain joins TRBV20-1 to TRBJ1-1; TRBD1 is a possible D gene (5 bases). There are 12 residues in the CDR3. V was pared by 4 bases and J by 6 bases, with 12 bases between. Per the germline V gene, CDR1 is DFQATT and CDR2 is SNEGSKA (reference sequence). CDR3 bases: TGCAGTGCTATCCCGGGACCCTCTGAAGCTTTCTTT. It specifies CSAIPGPSEAFF.

The chain recombines TRBV19 with TRBJ1-2; D is unresolved. The CDR3 loop spans 15 amino acids. Germline V gives CDR1 LNHDA, CDR2 SQIVND (reference sequence). V was shortened by 3 bases and J by 5 bases, with 16 bases between the two germline ends. This CDR3 is CASSISAGGLYGYTF. For the CDR3, the DNA is TGTGCCAGTAGTATTTCGGCCGGCGGACTGTATGGCTACACCTTC.

A remark on this clonotype: The final CDR3 position lacks the conserved phenylalanine or tryptophan, pointing to a likely read error. The genes are TRBV7-6 and TRBJ2-7; 11 bases are shared with TRBD2. The CDR3 runs to 18 residues. Per the germline V gene, CDR1 is SGHVS and CDR2 is FNYEAQ. The CDR3, as DNA: TGTGTCAGCAGCCCGGGACTAGCGGTGTTAGGGGGGAGCTACGAGCAGTACCTC. It yields the protein CVSSPGLAVLGGSYEQYL.

As regards this clonotype: Since the CDR3 does not end with the conserved phenylalanine or tryptophan, this likely comes from a read error. The chain uses TRBV5-1 and TRBJ2-7; 7 bases line up with TRBD1. The CDR3 length is 14 residues. The junction had 7 bases not matched to a gene; V was cut back by 2 bases and J by 5 bases. Germline V lookup: CDR1 SGHRS, CDR2 YFSETQ. The CDR3 is CASSLPGQTNEQYL. The DNA for the CDR3 is TGCGCCAGCAGCTTACCGGGACAGACCAACGAGCAGTACCTC.

To note about this clonotype: A much larger clone is a single base away; this may be a read error. The rearrangement uses TRBV4-2 and TRBJ1-2, with a weak D call TRBD1 (6 bases). Germline CDR1 reads LGHNA; CDR2 reads YNFKEQ. The CDR3 covers 16 residues. CDR3 in amino acids: CASSRGGERGDYGCTF. The CDR3 coding sequence is TGTGCCAGCAGCCGAGGGGGGGAAAGGGGCGACTATGGCTGCACCTTC.

V is TRBV24-1 and J is TRBJ1-5, with 11 bases fitting TRBD1. Germline assignment: CDR1 KGHDR and CDR2 SFDVKD. This CDR3 is 15 amino acids long. Germline trimming cut 11 bases from V and 2 bases from J; bases unmatched to any gene: 7. This chain's CDR3 is CARTGGQWRNQPQHF. CDR3 DNA: TGTGCCAGGACAGGGGGCCAGTGGCGCAATCAGCCCCAGCATTTT.

This clonotype was seen more than once but under ten times. The J gene is TRBJ2-7, the V gene TRBV5-8; no clear D. The CDR3 sequence is 12 residues long. Trimming took 0 bases from V and 4 from J, leaving 5 bases between them. Germline values: CDR1 SGHTS, CDR2 YDEGEE. CDR3 region: CASSLDVYEQYF. CDR3 bases: TGTGCCAGCAGCTTGGACGTGTACGAGCAGTACTTC. The complete variable domain, with remaining parts taken from reference TRBV5-8 and TRBJ2-7, reads EAGVTQSPTHLIKTRGQQATLRCSPISGHTSVYWYQQALGLGLQFLLWYDEGEERNRGNFPPRFSGRQFPNYSSELNVNALELEDSALYLCASSLDVYEQYFGPGTRLTVT.

This clonotype was counted many times. The CDR3 DNA follows: TGTGCCAGCAGCTCCGACTCCGGACCGGCGGACTATGGCTACACCTTC. Amino acids: CASSSDSGPADYGYTF. The chain uses TRBV5-4 and TRBJ1-2; the D is unclear. Trimming pared 3 bases from V and 3 bases from J, leaving 18 bases between. Germline V gene sequence: CDR1 SGHNT, CDR2 YYREEE (reference sequence). The CDR3 consists of 16 residues.

This clonotype was observed many times. The genes are TRBV7-9 and TRBJ1-4; 7 bases agree with TRBD1. V dropped 2 bases and J dropped 1; count of bases not matched to a gene: 7. The length of the CDR3 is 17 residues. Germline values: CDR1 SEHNR, CDR2 FQNEAQ (reference sequence). This CDR3 reads CASSLPGTVRTNEKLFF. In DNA form, the CDR3 reads TGTGCCAGCAGCTTACCCGGGACAGTAAGAACTAATGAAAAACTGTTTTTT. Using reference TRBV7-9 and TRBJ1-4 for the parts outside the CDR3, the full variable domain is DTGVSQNPRHKITKRGQNVTFRCDPISEHNRLYWYRQTLGQGPEFLTYFQNEAQLEKSRLLSDRFSAERPKGSFSTLEIQRTEQGDSAMYLCASSLPGTVRTNEKLFFGSGTQLSVL.

This clonotype occurred once. This rearrangement joins TRBV7-9 to TRBJ1-5; 10 nucleotides match TRBD1. The CDR3 covers 15 residues. Germline trimming cut 5 bases from V and 3 bases from J; bases unmatched to any gene: 4. The germline V gene has CDR1 SEHNR and CDR2 FQNEAQ (reference sequence). CDR3 amino acids: CASSTTGGFNQPQHF. The CDR3 DNA sequence: TGTGCCAGCAGCACGACAGGGGGCTTCAATCAGCCCCAGCATTTT.

The V and J genes are TRBV5-1 and TRBJ2-7; possibly TRBD1 for D (5 bases). The CDR3 sequence is 15 residues long. V was clipped by 1 base and J by 4 bases, with 15 bases between them. CDR1 and CDR2 from the germline V gene are SGHRS and YFSETQ. In nucleotides, the CDR3 is TGCGCCAGCAGCTTGCGCCCAGGACACGAGTACGAGCAGTACTTC. This codes for CASSLRPGHEYEQYF.

This clonotype was detected only a few times. J is TRBJ2-7 and V is TRBV5-1; D unclear. Per germline, CDR1 SGHRS and CDR2 YFSETQ. This CDR3 has 13 residues. Trimming shortened V by 2 bases and J by 4 bases, and 10 bases separated the two germline ends. Here the CDR3 reads CASSFQAGYEQYF. DNA of the CDR3: TGCGCCAGCAGCTTCCAAGCAGGTTACGAGCAGTACTTC.

This chain connects TRBV7-8 to TRBJ2-5, with D uncertain. Trimming removed 3 bases from V and 9 bases from J, with 14 bases in between. The germline V gene has CDR1 SGHVS and CDR2 FQNEAQ. The CDR3 is made up of 13 amino acids. The CDR3 protein is CASSFQFLEAQYF. DNA of the CDR3: TGTGCCAGCAGCTTCCAATTTCTTGAGGCCCAGTACTTC.

V usage is TRBV11-2 and J usage is TRBJ2-5, with D unresolved. V was pared by 5 bases and J by 5 bases, with 6 bases between. This CDR3 is built from 11 residues. Per the germline V gene, CDR1 is SGHAT and CDR2 is FQNNGV. The CDR3 region is CASSHGETQYF. The CDR3 DNA reads as TGTGCCAGCAGCCACGGGGAGACCCAGTACTTC.

This chain joins TRBV24-1 and TRBJ2-3; possibly TRBD2 for D (6 bases). CDR1 is KGHDR and CDR2 is SFDVKD in the germline V gene. This CDR3 has 13 residues. Between the trimmed V and J ends, which lost 5 bases and 3 bases, there was a span of 8 bases. The CDR3 loop reads CATSGLGTDTQYF. CDR3 sequence (DNA): TGTGCCACCAGTGGACTAGGGACAGATACGCAGTATTTT.

The chain recombines TRBV2 with TRBJ1-6; D is perhaps TRBD1 (5 bases). V lost 6 bases and J lost 10, with 13 bases in between. Germline V gene lookup returns CDR1 SNHLY and CDR2 FYNNEI. This CDR3 region has 13 residues. The CDR3, as DNA: TGTGCCAGCAGGAGGGGTGAGAGGTCACCCCTCCACTTT. Its protein product is CASRRGERSPLHF.

In its sample, this clonotype was seen many times. V and J are TRBV9 and TRBJ2-2; a weak D match, TRBD1 (6 bases). Germline V gives CDR1 SGDLS, CDR2 YYNGEE. V was trimmed by 3 bases and J by 5 bases, leaving 20 bases between them. The CDR3 is made up of 17 amino acids. The chain's CDR3 is CASSGTPPGAHTGELFF. DNA of the CDR3: TGTGCCAGCAGCGGAACTCCCCCAGGGGCGCATACCGGGGAGCTGTTTTTT.

In its sample, this clonotype was seen once. The V gene is TRBV24-1, the J gene TRBJ1-2, with 9 bases identical to TRBD1. CDR1 and CDR2 (germline): KGHDR, SFDVKD. The trim removed 6 bases at V and 8 bases at J, leaving 9 bases unmatched. The CDR3 is 14 amino acids. CDR3 DNA sequence: TGTGCCACCAGTCCGGGGGGGACAGGGAACGGCTACACCTTC. It encodes CATSPGGTGNGYTF.

The genes are TRBV6-2 or TRBV6-3 and TRBJ1-2, with 9 bases lining up with TRBD1. Trimming took 8 bases from V and 3 from J; bases not matched to a gene: 10. Germline CDR1 and CDR2: MNHEY and SVGEGT. This CDR3 region has 15 residues. CDR3 DNA sequence: TGTGCCAGCCTACGTACAGGGGGCGCTGACTATGGCTACACCTTC. This encodes CASLRTGGADYGYTF.

Many counts were recorded for this clonotype. The V call is TRBV6-1, the J call TRBJ2-7, with D perhaps TRBD2 (6 bases). Between the trimmed V and J ends, which lost 7 bases and 0 bases, there was a span of 10 bases. The CDR3 contains 13 residues. Germline loops: CDR1 MNHNS, CDR2 SASEGT. CDR3 loop: CASNGGTSYEQYF. In nucleotides, the CDR3 is TGTGCCAGCAACGGGGGTACCTCCTACGAGCAGTACTTC.